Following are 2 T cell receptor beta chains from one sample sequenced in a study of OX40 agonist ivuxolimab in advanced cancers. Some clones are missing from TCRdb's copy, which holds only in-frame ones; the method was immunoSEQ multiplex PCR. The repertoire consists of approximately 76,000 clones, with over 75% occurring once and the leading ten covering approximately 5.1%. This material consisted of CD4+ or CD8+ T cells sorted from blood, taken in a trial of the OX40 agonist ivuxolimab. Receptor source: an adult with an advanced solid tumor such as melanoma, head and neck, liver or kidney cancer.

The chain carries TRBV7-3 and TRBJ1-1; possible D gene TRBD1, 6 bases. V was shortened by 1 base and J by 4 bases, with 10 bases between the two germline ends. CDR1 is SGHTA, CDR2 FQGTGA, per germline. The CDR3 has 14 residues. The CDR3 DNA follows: TGTGCCAGCAGCTTAAACGGCAGGGGCACTGAAGCTTTCTTT. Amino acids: CASSLNGRGTEAFF.

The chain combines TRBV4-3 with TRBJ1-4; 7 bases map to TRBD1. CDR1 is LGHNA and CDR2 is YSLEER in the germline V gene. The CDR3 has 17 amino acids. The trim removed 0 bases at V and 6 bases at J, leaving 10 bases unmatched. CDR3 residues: CASSQEGIGGGYEKLFF. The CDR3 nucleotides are TGCGCCAGCAGCCAAGAAGGAATAGGAGGGGGCTATGAAAAACTGTTTTTT.